This TCR beta chain was sequenced during a study of T cells in Graves' hyperthyroidism and ophthalmopathy (dated 2019 in TCRdb). Describing the broader study: Peripheral blood samples were taken at the time of initial diagnosis, prior to any treatment. To identify TCR V-J signatures that set the groups apart, the researchers used a discovery cohort of 100 or so patients, made up of 40 to 45 with Graves' ophthalmopathy and about 59 with stable Graves' hyperthyroidism. Prospective prediction of ophthalmopathy was tested in an independent validation cohort consisting of 18 to 20 hyperthyroidism patients and some 16 patients who later progressed to ophthalmopathy. The roughly 100 discovery patients were randomly divided into training and test sets at a 7:3 ratio. The study also compared thyroid tissue and blood T-cell repertoires from five or six Graves' hyperthyroidism patients. After blood sampling, hyperthyroidism patients were treated with methimazole at a starting dose of 30 mg daily, and ophthalmopathy patients were treated with high-dose intravenous methylprednisolone. TCR Vbeta CDR3 sequencing of 120 to 150 peripheral blood samples (about 45 ophthalmopathy, around 80 hyperthyroidism and roughly 17 progressor patients) is reported in the paper. The paper's findings and limits, for the study overall: Ophthalmopathy was separated from stable hyperthyroidism by a 13 V-J signature model, with approximately 86% sensitivity and roughly 81% specificity obtained in cross-validation and 80%/75% obtained in testing. Most expanded thyroid clonotypes (frequency above 0.001) were also found in blood, which suggests that blood repertoires may mirror thyroid immune responses. Sample size was not statistically predetermined, and investigators were not blinded to group allocation. During validation, the model predicted progression to ophthalmopathy a median of roughly six months ahead of onset, with approximately 70% sensitivity and 72.22% specificity.

TCR beta CDR3 regions were amplified from RNA transcripts. A first-round RT-PCR of the TCR CDR3 used the HTBI primer set with the Qiagen OneStep RT-PCR kit. The libraries were constructed in a second round of multiplex PCR and then size-selected and purified. Libraries were sequenced paired-end with 100 bp reads on an Illumina HiSeq2000. The published analysis was carried out like this. SOAPnuke was used to process the raw data, removing reads that contained adapters or uncalled bases, had a mean Phred below 15, or lacked an exact match to the constant primer or identifier. COPE v1.2.5 was used to merge high-quality paired reads, and clonotypes were defined as unique nucleotide sequences. MiTCR v1.1 was used to align the clonotypes against IMGT TRBV, TRBD and TRBJ reference segments. Only V-J combinations with frequency above 0.0001, covering about 99% of repertoires, were analysed. The TCS score was defined as the ratio of F50 (clonal expansion) to E x V (chaos), calculated using BLOSUM62-based TCRdist between CDR3 peptides within each V-J. Welch's t-statistics and random forest reduced roughly 500 V-J features to 13, which were used in a naive Bayes classifier (R e1071). Using fastp trimming at Q25 and MiXCR clonotype assembly, TCRdb reanalyzed the public sequencing data and kept in-frame beta chains. One record per CDR3 amino acid sequence lists the most common genes and DNA. These V and J calls originate from TCRdb's pipeline instead of the authors' own analysis. This sample is represented by some 350,000 distinct CDR3 sequences; approximately 14% of them were singletons. The leading ten clones occupy about 21% of the sample.

Moderately to severely active disease, a Clinical Activity Score of at least 3, a NOSPECS grade of at least 4, and a duration under 3 months were present in ophthalmopathy patients. Patients with uncontrolled infections, other autoimmune diseases, pregnancy or lactation were excluded. Diagnoses were established on the basis of clinical symptoms, serum thyroxine and TRAb, thyroid ultrasound, and orbital computed tomography. PBMCs were isolated from roughly 10 ml of fresh peripheral blood by Ficoll-Paque density gradient centrifugation. Trizol reagent was used to extract total RNA, and RNA quality was then checked on an Agilent 2100 Bioanalyzer. In regard to this clonotype: No antigen is known for it. No much larger clone exists at a distance of one base, and base qualities are not known.

Between the V and J ends, shortened by 5 bases and 5 bases respectively, the junction contains 16 bases. CDR3 length: 14 amino acids, cysteine to phenylalanine. The only DNA kept is the CDR3, 42 bases in frame from the first base. In the germline V gene (reference sequence), CDR1 corresponds to MNHEY and CDR2 to SMNVEV. The sequence came from a woman in her fifties or sixties with Graves' ophthalmopathy. The rearrangement combines TRBV27 with TRBJ2-7; there is no confident call for the D gene. What was sequenced was blood. The DNA sequence follows: TGTGCCAGCAGTAAATACAGTTCCCCCAACGAGCAGTACTTC. Its translation reads: CASSKYSSPNEQYF.